Each of the 14 T cell receptor beta chains below was sequenced from the same sample in a study of cytomegalovirus exposure and HLA in healthy donors. Primers included in the PCR were 60 Vbeta and 13 Jbeta primers. This table comes from immunoSEQ multiplex PCR, and its TCRdb copy is limited to in-frame clones, with some not included. The sample has about 83,000 clones, roughly 80% seen once. The source material was PBMCs. Receptor source: a woman aged 25 to 39 in good health and CMV-seronegative.

This chain uses TRBV15 with TRBJ1-1; 8 bases map to TRBD1. Trimming at V came to 0 bases and at J to 6 bases, leaving 9 bases not matched to a gene. The CDR3 has 16 amino acids. Germline V gene data show CDR1 as LNHNV and CDR2 as YYDKDF (reference sequence). The CDR3 protein is CATSRDQQGGTAEAFF. The CDR3 DNA reads TGTGCCACCAGCAGAGACCAACAGGGGGGGACCGCTGAAGCTTTCTTT.

The chain couples TRBV11-2 to TRBJ2-5; tentatively, D is TRBD2 (5 bases). The germline V gene encodes CDR1 SGHAT and CDR2 FQNNGV. V was shortened by 6 bases and J by 5 bases, with 13 bases between the two germline ends. This CDR3 is built from 13 residues. DNA of the CDR3: TGTGCCAGCAGTAAAGCGGAGAGGGAGACCCAGTACTTC. Its protein product is CASSKAERETQYF. Filled out from reference TRBV11-2 and TRBJ2-5, the complete variable domain reads EAGVAQSPRYKIIEKRQSVAFWCNPISGHATLYWYQQILGQGPKLLIQFQNNGVVDDSQLPKDRFSAERLKGVDSTLKIQPAKLEDSAVYLCASSKAERETQYFGPGTRLLVL.

V gene TRBV2 combines with J gene TRBJ2-3; 7 nucleotides match TRBD2. J gave up 4 bases and V 8 bases, and 12 bases lay outside the gene matches. CDR1 is SNHLY, CDR2 FYNNEI, per germline. CDR3 size: 15 residues. The CDR3 loop is CASGGSAGRADTQYF. CDR3 sequence (DNA): TGTGCCAGCGGGGGATCGGCAGGGAGGGCAGATACGCAGTATTTT.

The chain uses TRBV18 and TRBJ2-1, with a tentative D call TRBD2 (6 bases). The CDR3 spans 11 residues. The germline V gene encodes CDR1 KGHSH and CDR2 LQKENI. V dropped 9 bases and J dropped 7 bases, with 10 bases sitting between them. The CDR3 loop reads CASFGRNEQFF. DNA of the CDR3: TGTGCCAGTTTTGGGAGGAATGAGCAGTTCTTC. The complete variable domain, with remaining parts taken from reference TRBV18 and TRBJ2-1, reads NAGVMQNPRHLVRRRGQEARLRCSPMKGHSHVYWYRQLPEEGLKFMVYLQKENIIDESGMPKERFSAEFPKEGPSILRIQQVVRGDSAAYFCASFGRNEQFFGPGTRLTVL.

The chain carries TRBV5-4 and TRBJ2-7, with TRBD1 matching 10 bases. V was clipped by 3 bases and J by 3 bases; unmatched bases: 6. The germline V gene has CDR1 SGHNT and CDR2 YYREEE (reference sequence). The CDR3 is 15 amino acids. CDR3 protein: CASSSPDRGLYEQYF. The CDR3 DNA is TGTGCCAGCAGCTCGCCCGACAGGGGGCTCTACGAGCAGTACTTC.

The chain is built from TRBV9 and TRBJ1-3, with 9 bases that match TRBD1. The CDR3 spans 16 residues. The germline V gene encodes CDR1 SGDLS and CDR2 YYNGEE. The V and J ends lost 4 bases and 0 bases, in that order; junction bases with no gene match: 5. The CDR3 here is CASSPGQGVSGNTIYF. CDR3 DNA sequence: TGTGCCAGCAGCCCGGGACAGGGAGTCTCTGGAAACACCATATATTTT.

The chain couples TRBV18 to TRBJ2-1; TRBD1 aligns across 8 bases. The junction had 10 bases not matched to a gene; V was cut back by 4 bases and J by 5 bases. This CDR3 comprises 16 residues. Per the germline V gene, CDR1 is KGHSH and CDR2 is LQKENI. In DNA form, the CDR3 reads TGTGCCAGCTCACGCGGACAGGGCGGTCTACACAATGAGCAGTTCTTC. It translates to CASSRGQGGLHNEQFF.

The chain joins TRBV5-1 to TRBJ2-2; TRBD1 matches 8 bases. The CDR3 runs to 17 residues. CDR1 SGHRS and CDR2 YFSETQ come from the germline V gene. V lost 1 base, J lost 1 base, and 6 bases stayed unmatched. The CDR3 is CASSLTPGTGNTGELFF. CDR3 DNA: TGCGCCAGCAGCTTGACCCCCGGGACAGGGAACACCGGGGAGCTGTTTTTT.

The gene calls are TRBV28 and TRBJ1-4; TRBD1 matches at 7 bases. The CDR3 runs to 16 residues. Germline V gene sequence: CDR1 MDHEN, CDR2 SYDVKM. V shed 3 bases and J 3 bases; nucleotides not matched to a gene: 7. The CDR3 bases are TGTGCCAGCAGTTTCCTCCGGGACAGTGCTAATGAAAAACTGTTTTTT. The encoded protein is CASSFLRDSANEKLFF.

This chain joins TRBV7-9 and TRBJ2-7; 7 bases line up with TRBD2. The CDR3 loop spans 15 amino acids. Germline V gene lookup returns CDR1 SEHNR and CDR2 FQNEAQ (reference sequence). V shed 5 bases, J shed 3 bases, and the junction held 10 bases outside the gene matches. The CDR3 nucleotides read TGTGCCAGCAGCCCATTTCTAGCGGAGGACTACGAGCAGTACTTC. It encodes CASSPFLAEDYEQYF.

The rearrangement uses TRBV19 and TRBJ2-4; TRBD2 might be the D (6 bases). V shed 6 bases and J shed 1 base, with 16 bases lying between them. The CDR3 is 16 amino acids. CDR1 LNHDA and CDR2 SQIVND come from the germline V gene (reference sequence). The CDR3 loop reads CASRPRRGGAKNIQYF. In DNA form, the CDR3 reads TGTGCCAGTAGGCCCCGGAGGGGCGGGGCCAAAAACATTCAGTACTTC.

The V gene is TRBV10-3, the J gene TRBJ2-1; 11 nucleotides line up with TRBD2. Germline V CDR1 and CDR2: ENHRY, SYGVKD. The CDR3 is 16 amino acids. The V segment lost 6 bases and the J segment 10 bases; nucleotides outside the gene matches: 14. The CDR3, as DNA: TGTGCCATCAGAGAACAGCTGACTAGCGGGAAGGGGGAGCAGTTCTTC. Amino acids: CAIREQLTSGKGEQFF.

Written as DNA, the CDR3 is TGTGCCAGCAGTGGGACTAGCGGTTCCTACGAGCAGTACTTC. It codes for CASSGTSGSYEQYF. V gene TRBV6-1 combines with J gene TRBJ2-5, with 10 bases fitting TRBD2. With the DNA end fitting TRBJ2-7 better, the J assignment may be wrong. In germline, CDR1 is MNHNS, CDR2 SASEGT. The CDR3 contains 14 residues.

V gene TRBV7-3 combines with J gene TRBJ2-1; the match to TRBD2 covers 8 bases. This CDR3 has 16 residues. Germline V gene data show CDR1 as SGHTA and CDR2 as FQGTGA. J gave up 2 bases and V 5 bases, and 8 bases lay outside the gene matches. CDR3 coding DNA: TGTGCCAGCAGCATAATAGGTAGCGGGACCTACAATGAGCAGTTCTTC. This translates into CASSIIGSGTYNEQFF.